The 15 T cell receptor beta chains reported below all come from one sample, sequenced in a study of blood T cell repertoires in COVID-19. Repertoires were generated with immunoSEQ multiplex PCR, while TCRdb's copy carries only in-frame clones and drops some. The data hold tens of thousands of clones, with 65% to 75% observed a single time. The material sequenced was peripheral blood. All receptors derive from a woman of 80 years or more with acute or convalescent COVID-19.

The J gene is TRBJ2-5, the V gene TRBV6-6; D is perhaps TRBD1 (6 bases). The CDR3 is 14 residues long. Trimming pared 6 bases from V and 4 bases from J, leaving 15 bases between. Germline lookup yields CDR1 MNHNY and CDR2 SVGAGI (reference sequence). The DNA of the CDR3 is TGTGCCAGCAGCCAAACCAGGGGTGCAGAGACCCAGTACTTC. It is translated as CASSQTRGAETQYF.

The genes are TRBV18 and TRBJ1-6; 7 bases line up with TRBD1. The CDR3 is made up of 18 amino acids. Germline CDR1 KGHSH, CDR2 LQKENI. The junction had 13 bases not matched to a gene; V was cut back by 0 bases and J by 8 bases. In DNA, the CDR3 is TGTGCCAGCTCACCACCGTTTCAGGGGGGTGTCGTGGATTCACCCCTCCACTTT. It yields the protein CASSPPFQGGVVDSPLHF.

This chain joins TRBV4-2 and TRBJ1-5; D gene uncertain. V was trimmed by 0 bases and J by 2 bases, leaving 5 bases between them. CDR3 length: 14 residues. The germline CDR1 and CDR2 sequences are LGHNA and YNFKEQ. Written as DNA, the CDR3 is TGTGCCAGCAGCCAAGATTTCGGCAATCAGCCCCAGCATTTT. Translated, it gives CASSQDFGNQPQHF.

The V call is TRBV7-9, the J call TRBJ2-5, with D tentatively TRBD2 (6 bases). V was shortened by 1 base and J by 5 bases, with 17 bases between the two germline ends. This CDR3 comprises 16 residues. The germline CDR1 and CDR2 sequences are SEHNR and FQNEAQ (reference sequence). CDR3 DNA: TGTGCCAGCAGCTTAGGGGCAGGAGGGGTGGAGGAGACCCAGTACTTC. The encoded protein is CASSLGAGGVEETQYF.

The rearrangement uses TRBV6-5 and TRBJ1-2, with TRBD1 matching 7 bases. CDR1 is MNHEY, CDR2 SVGAGI, per germline. Trimming took 6 bases from V and 4 from J; bases not matched to a gene: 5. CDR3 size: 13 residues. CDR3 coding DNA: TGTGCCAGCAGGCCCGACAGGGTCTATGGCTACACCTTC. It codes for CASRPDRVYGYTF.

V and J are TRBV5-6 and TRBJ1-2; no reliable D call. The ends were cut back, 2 bases at V and 0 bases at J, with 8 bases in the middle. From germline, CDR1 is SGHDT and CDR2 YYEEEE. The CDR3 extends over 14 amino acids. Written as DNA, the CDR3 is TGTGCCAGCAGCTTCGCTCGGTCTAACTATGGCTACACCTTC. This gives the protein CASSFARSNYGYTF.

This sequence joins TRBV5-6 and TRBJ2-2; 7 bases fit TRBD2. J was trimmed by 5 bases and V by 1 base; bases with no gene match: 8. Germline V gene lookup returns CDR1 SGHDT and CDR2 YYEEEE. CDR3 length equals 16 residues. CDR3 nucleotides: TGTGCCAGCAGCTTGACCCCCGGGGGGAATACCGGGGAGCTGTTTTTT. This sequence encodes CASSLTPGGNTGELFF. Variable domain in full (rest from reference TRBV5-6 and TRBJ2-2): DAGVTQSPTHLIKTRGQQVTLRCSPKSGHDTVSWYQQALGQGPQFIFQYYEEEERQRGNFPDRFSGHQFPNYSSELNVNALLLGDSALYLCASSLTPGGNTGELFFGEGSRLTVL.

The chain couples TRBV30 to TRBJ2-5, with 9 bases lining up with TRBD1. The CDR3 contains 17 residues. Trimming at V came to 2 bases and at J to 5 bases, leaving 15 bases not matched to a gene. Germline V gene lookup returns CDR1 GTSNPN and CDR2 SVGIG (reference sequence). The DNA of the CDR3 is TGTGCCTGGAGTCCACTCTACGGACAGGGGTCCTGGGAGACCCAGTACTTC. Encoded protein: CAWSPLYGQGSWETQYF.

The rearrangement joins TRBV6-1 to TRBJ1-3; a weak D match, TRBD1 (5 bases). Trimming stripped 8 bases from V and 0 bases from J, with 23 bases between. Germline V gives CDR1 MNHNS, CDR2 SASEGT. This CDR3 has 18 residues. The chain's CDR3 is CASGVSEGTFYSGNTIYF. CDR3 DNA sequence: TGTGCCAGCGGTGTCTCGGAGGGGACGTTTTACTCTGGAAACACCATATATTTT.

The chain combines TRBV30 with TRBJ2-6; D call uncertain. The CDR3 runs 12 residues. Per the germline V gene, CDR1 is GTSNPN and CDR2 is SVGIG (reference sequence). V gave up 2 bases and J gave up 4 bases, with 3 bases separating them. The CDR3 loop is CAWSSGANVLTF. DNA for the CDR3: TGTGCCTGGAGTTCGGGGGCCAACGTCCTGACTTTC.

This clone was detected a few times. The chain couples TRBV10-3 to TRBJ1-1, with D possibly matching TRBD1 (5 bases). With 3 bases removed from V and 12 bases from J, the gap between germline ends came to 14 bases. Germline V gene sequence: CDR1 ENHRY, CDR2 SYGVKD. The CDR3 contains 12 residues. This CDR3 reads CAISEPGRGTFF. CDR3 nucleotides: TGTGCCATCAGTGAACCAGGGAGGGGAACTTTCTTT.

This chain links TRBV5-5 with TRBJ1-1; TRBD1 matches at 9 bases. V shed 4 bases and J 1 base; nucleotides not matched to a gene: 8. Germline CDR1 reads SGHKS; CDR2 reads YYEKEE (reference sequence). The CDR3 extends over 16 amino acids. CDR3 nucleotide sequence: TGTGCCAGCAGCGGAGGGGACAGGGTAGGGAACACTGAAGCTTTCTTT. It encodes CASSGGDRVGNTEAFF.

V gene TRBV7-9 combines with J gene TRBJ2-7; 8 bases are a match to TRBD2. The V segment lost 4 bases and the J segment 6 bases; nucleotides outside the gene matches: 8. Germline CDR1 reads SEHNR; CDR2 reads FQNEAQ (reference sequence). There are 14 residues in the CDR3. The CDR3 region is CASSSTPSGGEQYF. For the CDR3, the DNA is TGTGCCAGCAGCTCAACCCCGAGCGGGGGCGAGCAGTACTTC.

This clone has at least ten counts. The chain joins TRBV7-2 to TRBJ1-1; D is uncertain. Germline values: CDR1 SGHTA, CDR2 FQGNSA. Trimming removed 5 bases at V and 4 bases at J, with 14 bases between. This CDR3 region has 14 residues. The CDR3: CASSLFPGSTEAFF. CDR3 coding DNA: TGTGCCAGCAGCCTCTTCCCTGGCAGCACTGAAGCTTTCTTT.

The chain uses TRBV4-3 and TRBJ2-5, with 9 bases identical to TRBD2. The CDR3 extends over 15 amino acids. Germline CDR1 LGHNA, CDR2 YSLEER. V shed 6 bases, J shed 5 bases, and the junction held 10 bases outside the gene matches. CDR3 DNA sequence: TGCGCCAGCAGTCAGGCGGGCGGGAGGGGCGAGACCCAGTACTTC. Translation: CASSQAGGRGETQYF.